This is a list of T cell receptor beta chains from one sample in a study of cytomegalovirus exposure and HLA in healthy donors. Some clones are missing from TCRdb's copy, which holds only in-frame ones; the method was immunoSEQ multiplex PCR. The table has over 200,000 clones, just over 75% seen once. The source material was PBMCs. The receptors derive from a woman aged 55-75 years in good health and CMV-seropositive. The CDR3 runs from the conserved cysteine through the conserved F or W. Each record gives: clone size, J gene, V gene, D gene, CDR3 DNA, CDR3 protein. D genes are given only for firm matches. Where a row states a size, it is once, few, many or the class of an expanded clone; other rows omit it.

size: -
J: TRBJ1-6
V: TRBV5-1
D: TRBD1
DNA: TGCGCCAGCACCTCCGGGACAGGGGAAAATTCACCCCTCCATTTT
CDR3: CASTSGTGENSPLHF

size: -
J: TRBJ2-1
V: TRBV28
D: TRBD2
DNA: TGTGCCAGCAGGGGAGCTAGCGGGGGGGCCCATGAGCAGTTCTTC
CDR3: CASRGASGGAHEQFF

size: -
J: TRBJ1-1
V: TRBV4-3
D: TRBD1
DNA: TGCGCCAGCAGCCCCCAGGGACAGAGGCACACTGAAGCTTTCTTT
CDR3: CASSPQGQRHTEAFF

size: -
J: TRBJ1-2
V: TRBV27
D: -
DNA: TGTGCCAGCAGTTTCTCGACCGGGAATAACTATGGCTACACCTTC
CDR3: CASSFSTGNNYGYTF

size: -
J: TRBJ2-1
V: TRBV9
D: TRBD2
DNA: TGTGCCAGCAGCGTAGATAGCGGGTATCTTTCTGAGCAGTTCTTC
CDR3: CASSVDSGYLSEQFF

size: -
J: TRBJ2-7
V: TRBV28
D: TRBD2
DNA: TGTGCCAGCTATCGTAGCGGGAGCTACGAGCAGTACTTC
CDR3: CASYRSGSYEQYF

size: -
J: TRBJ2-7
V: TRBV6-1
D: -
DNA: TGTGCCAGCAGGACCCGGACAAAGGGGGACGAGCAGTACTTC
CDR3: CASRTRTKGDEQYF

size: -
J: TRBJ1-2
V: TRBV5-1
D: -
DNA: TGCGCCAGCAGCAATAGGACAGATAACTATGGCTACACCTTC
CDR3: CASSNRTDNYGYTF

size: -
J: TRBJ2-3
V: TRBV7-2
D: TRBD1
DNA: TGTGCCAGCAGCATCCGACAGGGTGCTACAGATACGCAGTATTTT
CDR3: CASSIRQGATDTQYF

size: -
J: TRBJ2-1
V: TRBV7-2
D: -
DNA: TGTGCCAGCAGCCTTGGGGGAGGAAGGAGAAATGAGCAGTTCTTC
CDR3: CASSLGGGRRNEQFF

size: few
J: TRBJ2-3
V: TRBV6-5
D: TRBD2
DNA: TGTGCCAGCAGTTCCTATAGCGGGAGGGGCACAGATACGCAGTATTTT
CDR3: CASSSYSGRGTDTQYF

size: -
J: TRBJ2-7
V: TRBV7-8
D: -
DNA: TGTGCCAGCAGCTTTCCCGGCGGGGGCGCCTACGAGCAGTACTTC
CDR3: CASSFPGGGAYEQYF

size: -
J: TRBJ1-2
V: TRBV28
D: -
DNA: TGTGCCAGCAGTTCAACTCGGTATGGCTACACCTTC
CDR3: CASSSTRYGYTF

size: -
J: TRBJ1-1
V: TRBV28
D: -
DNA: TGTGCCAGCAACCTACAGGGCCCCAACACTGAAGCTTTCTTT
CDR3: CASNLQGPNTEAFF

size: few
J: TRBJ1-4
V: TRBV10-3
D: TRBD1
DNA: TGTGCCATCAGTGGGGACAGTTCTGAAAAACTGTTTTTT
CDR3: CAISGDSSEKLFF

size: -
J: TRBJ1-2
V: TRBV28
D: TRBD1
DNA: TGTGCCAGCAGTATTTTGACAGGGGGGTATGGCTACACCTTC
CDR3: CASSILTGGYGYTF

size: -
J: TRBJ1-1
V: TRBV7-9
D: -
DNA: TGTGCCAGCAGCTCCCGACCCAGGGGCGAAACTGAAGCTTTCTTT
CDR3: CASSSRPRGETEAFF

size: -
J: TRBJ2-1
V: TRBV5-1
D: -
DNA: TGCGCCAGCAGCTTGGGTAGCAGGGGCGATGAGCAGTTCTTC
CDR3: CASSLGSRGDEQFF

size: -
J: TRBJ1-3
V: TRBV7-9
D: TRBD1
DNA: TGTGCCAGCAGCCTTGGGACAGGGGGCGAGGTCTCTGGAAACACCATATATTTT
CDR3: CASSLGTGGEVSGNTIYF

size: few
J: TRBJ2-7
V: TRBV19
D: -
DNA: TGTGCCAGTAGTATGGCAAGAAGCTACGAGCAGTACTTC
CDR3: CASSMARSYEQYF

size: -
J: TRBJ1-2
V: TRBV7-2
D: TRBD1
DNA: TGTGCCAGCAGCTTATGGGGACAGGGAGTTAGCTATGGCTACACCTTC
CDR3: CASSLWGQGVSYGYTF